The rows below give T cell receptor beta chains drawn from one sample of a study of T cells after yellow fever vaccination. TCRdb analysed the 5' RACE reads with MiXCR anew, one entry per CDR3 protein. This sample has 350,000 to 450,000 distinct CDR3 sequences, with approximately 18% found just once. Sequences were derived from PBMCs, sampled before the yellow fever booster vaccination. Source of these receptors: a man between 18 and 29 years old who received the YFV17D yellow fever vaccine. Each CDR3 is given with its conserved first and last residue. The D gene is left open where the match is weak. Some rows mark clone size as missing; the rest say once, few, many or name a class of expanded clone.

CDR3	DNA	size	D	V	J
CASSKGAPLETQYF	TGTGCCAGCAGTAAGGGGGCGCCTCTAGAGACCCAGTACTTC	few	TRBD1	TRBV9	TRBJ2-5
CSAAERSHTQYF	TGCAGTGCCGCGGAGCGGTCTCATACGCAGTATTTT	few	-	TRBV20-1	TRBJ2-3
CASATSGVPGELFF	TGTGCCAGCGCGACTAGCGGGGTCCCCGGGGAGCTGTTTTTT	few	TRBD2	TRBV9	TRBJ2-2
CSAQGTGLSGYTF	TGCAGCGCCCAAGGGACAGGGTTGAGTGGCTACACCTTC	-	TRBD1	TRBV29-1	TRBJ1-2
CASSSPWEGPGTDTQYF	TGTGCCAGCAGTTCTCCGTGGGAGGGACCTGGCACAGATACGCAGTATTTT	few	TRBD2	TRBV6-6	TRBJ2-3
CASSSYTGKLFF	TGTGCCAGCAGCTCTTACACAGGAAAACTGTTTTTT	-	-	TRBV7-8	TRBJ1-4
CASSFGTGHSGANVLTF	TGCGCCAGCAGCTTCGGGACAGGGCACTCTGGGGCCAACGTCCTGACTTTC	-	TRBD1	TRBV5-1	TRBJ2-6
CASSLVTGPMNTEAFF	TGCGCCAGCAGCTTGGTTACAGGACCCATGAACACTGAAGCTTTCTTT	few	-	TRBV5-1	TRBJ1-1
CASSYSGRQPQHF	TGTGCCAGCAGTTACTCGGGCCGACAGCCCCAGCATTTT	-	-	TRBV6-5	TRBJ1-5
CSASTEGNQPQHF	TGCAGTGCTAGTACAGAAGGCAATCAGCCCCAGCATTTT	few	-	TRBV20-1	TRBJ1-5
CASSEAPGGPNGYTF	TGTGCCAGCAGTGAAGCCCCAGGGGGGCCAAATGGCTACACCTTC	-	TRBD1	TRBV6-1	TRBJ1-2
CASRLRMGVSNEQFF	TGTGCCAGCAGGCTCCGGATGGGGGTATCGAATGAGCAGTTCTTC	-	-	TRBV27	TRBJ2-1